This T cell receptor beta chain was recovered during a study of T cells in pancreatic ductal adenocarcinoma. This clone was found once. Its antigen remains unknown. Whole-study findings and limits: Comparisons of tumor and blood clonality may show falsely lower tumor diversity.

This CDR3 contains 15 residues. CDR1 LNHDA and CDR2 SQIVND come from the germline V gene (reference sequence). The junction had 11 bases not matched to a gene; V was cut back by 8 bases and J by 7 bases. No neoadjuvant therapy was given to the selected pancreatic ductal adenocarcinoma patients before their surgery. The data were produced by immunoSEQ multiplex PCR, yet TCRdb's version contains in-frame clones alone and is incomplete. This sample has around 9,000 clones, with 67% found just once. The V and J genes are TRBV19 and TRBJ1-6, with 7 bases aligning to TRBD1. The specimen was pancreatic tumor tissue. The clonotype was recovered from a human donor with pancreatic ductal adenocarcinoma. The CDR3 reads CASVQGEKINSPLHF. The DNA of the CDR3 is TGTGCCAGTGTTCAGGGGGAGAAGATCAATTCACCCCTCCACTTT.